A single sample gave rise to the 16 T cell receptor beta chains below, sequenced in a study of cytomegalovirus exposure and HLA in healthy donors. 60 Vbeta and 13 Jbeta primers were used in PCR. Generated by immunoSEQ multiplex PCR, the TCRdb table keeps only in-frame clones and is missing some. The sample holds over 150,000 clones; almost 85% are singletons and the top ten take around 5%. The sequenced sample was PBMCs. The receptors here all came from a girl between 10 and 17 years old in good health and CMV-seropositive.

The genes are TRBV5-1 and TRBJ2-5, with a tentative D call TRBD1 (6 bases). The end of the DNA is better explained by TRBJ2-7, so the J call may be wrong. The CDR3 runs 14 residues. Germline assignment: CDR1 SGHRS and CDR2 YFSETQ. CDR3 protein: CASSPRRGIDEQYF. In DNA form, the CDR3 reads TGCGCCAGCAGCCCCCGAAGGGGGATCGACGAGCAGTACTTC.

The chain employs TRBV5-1 and TRBJ2-1, with D possibly matching TRBD2 (6 bases). The CDR3 sequence is 13 residues long. Germline V gene sequence: CDR1 SGHRS, CDR2 YFSETQ. V was clipped by 3 bases and J by 9 bases, with 13 bases between them. The CDR3 DNA is TGCGCCAGCAGCTCAGAATGGGGAGGTGAGCAGTTCTTC. This codes for CASSSEWGGEQFF.

This chain joins TRBV5-4 and TRBJ2-3; 8 bases map to TRBD1. Germline V gene lookup returns CDR1 SGHNT and CDR2 YYREEE (reference sequence). V was pared by 3 bases and J by 4 bases, with 7 bases of the junction left unmatched. The CDR3 covers 15 residues. In nucleotides, the CDR3 is TGTGCCAGCAGCTCGCCAGGGGGCACCCCAGATACGCAGTATTTT. It specifies CASSSPGGTPDTQYF.

V usage is TRBV6-1 and J usage is TRBJ1-1, with D possibly matching TRBD1 (5 bases). Germline V CDR1 and CDR2: MNHNS, SASEGT. This CDR3 has 13 amino acids. V lost 6 bases and J 3 bases, leaving 11 bases between the germline ends. In nucleotides, the CDR3 is TGTGCCAGCAGACCCGGGGGGGACACTGAAGCTTTCTTT. It codes for CASRPGGDTEAFF.

Only one count was recorded for this clone. The chain uses TRBV4-1 and TRBJ1-2; D possibly corresponds to TRBD1 (6 bases). Trimming took off 4 bases at V and 6 bases at J, with 21 bases between the two ends. Per the germline V gene, CDR1 is MGHRA and CDR2 is YSYEKL. The CDR3 runs 16 residues. This CDR3 is CASSLQRQADGDGYTF. CDR3 sequence (DNA): TGCGCCAGCAGCCTACAGAGACAGGCTGACGGCGATGGCTACACCTTC.

The chain carries TRBV10-3 and TRBJ2-5, with 14 bases identical to TRBD2. CDR1 and CDR2 from the germline V gene are ENHRY and SYGVKD. The CDR3 sequence is 15 residues long. With 6 bases clipped from V and 5 bases from J, the junction kept 5 bases outside the gene matches. CDR3 DNA: TGTGCCATCAGAGGGACTAGCGGGGGTTCTGAGACCCAGTACTTC. Amino acids: CAIRGTSGGSETQYF.

The V gene is TRBV7-9, the J gene TRBJ1-5, with 9 bases that match TRBD1. V shed 4 bases and J 5 bases; nucleotides not matched to a gene: 6. This CDR3 contains 15 residues. Germline V gives CDR1 SEHNR, CDR2 FQNEAQ (reference sequence). CDR3 in amino acids: CASSSYRGRDQPQHF. CDR3 DNA sequence: TGTGCCAGCAGCTCCTACAGGGGGCGGGATCAGCCCCAGCATTTT.

The chain has TRBV11-2 and TRBJ1-2; D gene uncertain. This CDR3 is 15 amino acids long. CDR1 and CDR2 (germline): SGHAT, FQNNGV. V shed 1 base and J shed 0 bases, with 9 bases lying between them. DNA for the CDR3: TGTGCCAGCAGCTTAGCGAGGAAAGCTAACTATGGCTACACCTTC. This translates into CASSLARKANYGYTF.

This chain connects TRBV5-1 to TRBJ1-3; TRBD1 matches 8 bases. Germline V gives CDR1 SGHRS, CDR2 YFSETQ. The CDR3 extends over 15 amino acids. V was pared by 4 bases and J by 0 bases, with 3 bases of the junction left unmatched. As DNA, the CDR3 is TGCGCCAGCAGCACAGGGGGAAGCTCTGGAAACACCATATATTTT. Translated, it gives CASSTGGSSGNTIYF.

This clone is a singleton in its sample. The chain uses TRBV5-1 and TRBJ1-4; 11 bases fit TRBD1. The V segment lost 4 bases and the J segment 6 bases; nucleotides outside the gene matches: 2. This CDR3 contains 14 residues. Germline CDR1 reads SGHRS; CDR2 reads YFSETQ. As DNA, the CDR3 is TGCGCCAGCAGCCCGGACAGGGGGCATGAAAAACTGTTTTTT. This gives the protein CASSPDRGHEKLFF. The whole variable domain, remainder taken from reference TRBV5-1 and TRBJ1-4, is KAGVTQTPRYLIKTRGQQVTLSCSPISGHRSVSWYQQTPGQGLQFLFEYFSETQRNKGNFPGRFSGRQFSNSRSEMNVSTLELGDSALYLCASSPDRGHEKLFFGSGTQLSVL.

The chain links TRBV25-1 to TRBJ1-1; 9 bases map to TRBD1. The CDR3 runs to 13 residues. The V gene's germline CDR1 is MGHDK and CDR2 SYGVNS. J gave up 6 bases and V 8 bases, and 7 bases lay outside the gene matches. This CDR3 reads CASAGTGIPEAFF. The DNA for the CDR3 is TGTGCCAGCGCCGGGACAGGGATACCTGAAGCTTTCTTT.

This chain uses TRBV9 with TRBJ2-2, with TRBD1 as a possible D gene (6 bases). The CDR3 length is 15 residues. The V and J ends lost 1 base and 7 bases respectively, with 14 bases between them. Germline CDR1 SGDLS, CDR2 YYNGEE. The CDR3 nucleotides are TGTGCCAGCAGCGTACAGGGGCGGAGTGGCGGGGAGCTGTTTTTT. This translates into CASSVQGRSGGELFF.

The chain links TRBV7-9 to TRBJ2-3, with 10 bases identical to TRBD2. The CDR3 runs 17 residues. Germline trimming cut 3 bases from V and 0 bases from J; bases unmatched to any gene: 6. The germline V gene encodes CDR1 SEHNR and CDR2 FQNEAQ (reference sequence). The CDR3 coding sequence is TGTGCCAGCAGCTTCGGAGCGGGGGGGCTTAGCACAGATACGCAGTATTTT. As protein: CASSFGAGGLSTDTQYF.

The chain carries TRBV7-9 and TRBJ1-4, with TRBD1 identical over 8 bases. This CDR3 is built from 15 residues. The germline V gene has CDR1 SEHNR and CDR2 FQNEAQ (reference sequence). The ends lost 8 bases at V and 0 bases at J; junction bases unmatched: 5. CDR3 region: CASGQGDATNEKLFF. Here the CDR3 DNA reads TGTGCCAGCGGACAGGGAGATGCAACTAATGAAAAACTGTTTTTT.

The V gene is TRBV7-9, the J gene TRBJ2-3, with TRBD2 matching 15 bases. V was clipped by 3 bases and J by 3 bases; unmatched bases: 7. Germline lookup yields CDR1 SEHNR and CDR2 FQNEAQ (reference sequence). The CDR3 has 18 residues. The CDR3 coding sequence is TGTGCCAGCAGCTTGGGACTAGCGGGGGGCGGGGTGACAGATACGCAGTATTTT. This gives the protein CASSLGLAGGGVTDTQYF. The complete variable domain, with remaining parts taken from reference TRBV7-9 and TRBJ2-3, reads DTGVSQNPRHKITKRGQNVTFRCDPISEHNRLYWYRQTLGQGPEFLTYFQNEAQLEKSRLLSDRFSAERPKGSFSTLEIQRTEQGDSAMYLCASSLGLAGGGVTDTQYFGPGTRLTVL.

V is TRBV7-6 and J is TRBJ1-1, with a weak D call TRBD1 (6 bases). Trimming cost V 3 bases and J 5 bases, with 10 bases left between them. The CDR3 totals 13 residues. Per germline, CDR1 SGHVS and CDR2 FNYEAQ. The CDR3 is CASSLIQGTEAFF. For the CDR3, the DNA is TGTGCCAGCAGCTTGATTCAGGGGACTGAAGCTTTCTTT.